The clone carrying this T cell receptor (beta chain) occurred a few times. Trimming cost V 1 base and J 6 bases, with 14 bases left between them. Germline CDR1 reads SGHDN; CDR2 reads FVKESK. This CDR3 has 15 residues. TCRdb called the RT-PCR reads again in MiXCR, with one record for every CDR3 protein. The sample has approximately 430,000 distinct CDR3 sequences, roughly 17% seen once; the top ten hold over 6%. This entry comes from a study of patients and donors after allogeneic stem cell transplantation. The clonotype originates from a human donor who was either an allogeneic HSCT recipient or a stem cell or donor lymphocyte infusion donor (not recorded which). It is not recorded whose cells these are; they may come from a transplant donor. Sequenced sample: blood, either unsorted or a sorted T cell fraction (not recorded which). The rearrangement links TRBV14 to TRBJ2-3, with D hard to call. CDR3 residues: CASSQVRPLGDTQYF. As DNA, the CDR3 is TGTGCCAGCAGCCAAGTTAGACCGCTCGGGGATACGCAGTATTTT.